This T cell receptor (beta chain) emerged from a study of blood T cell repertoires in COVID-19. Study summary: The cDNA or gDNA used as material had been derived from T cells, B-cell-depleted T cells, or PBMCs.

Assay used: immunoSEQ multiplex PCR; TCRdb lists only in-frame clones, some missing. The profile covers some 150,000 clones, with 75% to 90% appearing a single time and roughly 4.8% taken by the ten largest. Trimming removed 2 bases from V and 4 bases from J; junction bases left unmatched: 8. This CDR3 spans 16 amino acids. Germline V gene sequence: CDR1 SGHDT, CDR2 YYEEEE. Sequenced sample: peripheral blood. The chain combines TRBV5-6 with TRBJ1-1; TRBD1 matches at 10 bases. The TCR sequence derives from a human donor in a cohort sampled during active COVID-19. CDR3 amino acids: CASSLRPGTGATEAFF. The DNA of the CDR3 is TGTGCCAGCAGCTTACGACCTGGGACAGGGGCCACTGAAGCTTTCTTT.